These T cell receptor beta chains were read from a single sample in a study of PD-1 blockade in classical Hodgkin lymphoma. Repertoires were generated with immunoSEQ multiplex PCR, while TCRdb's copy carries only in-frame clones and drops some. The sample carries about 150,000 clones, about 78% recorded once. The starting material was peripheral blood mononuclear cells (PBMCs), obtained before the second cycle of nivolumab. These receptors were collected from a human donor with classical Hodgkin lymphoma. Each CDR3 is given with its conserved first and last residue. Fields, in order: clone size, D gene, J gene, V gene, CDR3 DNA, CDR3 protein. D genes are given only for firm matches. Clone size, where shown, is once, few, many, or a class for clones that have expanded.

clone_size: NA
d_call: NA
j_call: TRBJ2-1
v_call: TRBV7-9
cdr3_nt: TGTGCCAGCAGCTTAGAAGGGACGGGGGATGAGCAGTTCTTC
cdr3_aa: CASSLEGTGDEQFF

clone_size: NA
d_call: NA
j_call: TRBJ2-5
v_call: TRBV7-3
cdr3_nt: TGTGCCAGCAGCTTGTCCAGGGATGAAGAGACCCAGTACTTC
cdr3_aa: CASSLSRDEETQYF

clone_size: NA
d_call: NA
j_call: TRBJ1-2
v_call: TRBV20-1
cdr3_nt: TGCAGTGCTAGTGGGAACTATGGCTACACCTTC
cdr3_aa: CSASGNYGYTF

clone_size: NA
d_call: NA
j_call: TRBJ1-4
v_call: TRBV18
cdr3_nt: TGTGCCAGCTCACCGACGTCCTCCGGGACCGCCTACATAGGGGGTGAAAAACTGTTTTTT
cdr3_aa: CASSPTSSGTAYIGGEKLFF

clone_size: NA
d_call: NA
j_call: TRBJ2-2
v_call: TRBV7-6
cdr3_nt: TGTGCCAGCAGCCCCGCCGGCGGGGGAGGGGGCGGGGAGCTGTTTTTT
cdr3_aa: CASSPAGGGGGGELFF

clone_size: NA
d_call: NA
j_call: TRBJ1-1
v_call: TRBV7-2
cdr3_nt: TGTGCCAGCAGCTGGTTACAGGGTGAAGCTTTCTTT
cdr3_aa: CASSWLQGEAFF

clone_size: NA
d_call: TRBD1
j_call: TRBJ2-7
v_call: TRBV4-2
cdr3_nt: TGTGCCAGCAGCCAAGACAGTTGGGACAGTGTACCTCCCTACGAGCAGTACTTC
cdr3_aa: CASSQDSWDSVPPYEQYF

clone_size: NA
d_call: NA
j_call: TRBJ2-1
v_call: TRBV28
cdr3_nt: TGTGCCAGCAGTTTGTTTGGGCAGGGGTCCGGGCAGCAGTTCTTC
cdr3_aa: CASSLFGQGSGQQFF

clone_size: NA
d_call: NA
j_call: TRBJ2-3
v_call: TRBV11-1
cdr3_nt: TGTGCCAGCAGCTTAAGGCCAAGCACAGATACGCAGTATTTT
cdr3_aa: CASSLRPSTDTQYF

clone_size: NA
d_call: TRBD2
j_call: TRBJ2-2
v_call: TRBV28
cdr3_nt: TGTGCCAGCAGTTTGGGCGGGAGAGCCGGGGAGCTGTTTTTT
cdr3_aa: CASSLGGRAGELFF

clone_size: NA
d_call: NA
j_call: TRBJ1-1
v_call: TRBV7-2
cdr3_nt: TGTGCCAGCAGCTCTAGCAGGCTCACTGAAGCTTTCTTT
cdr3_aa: CASSSSRLTEAFF

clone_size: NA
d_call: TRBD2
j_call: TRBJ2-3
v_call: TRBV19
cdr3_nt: TGTGCCAGTAGTATGGCGACTAGCGGGGGACCTAATACGCAGTATTTT
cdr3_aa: CASSMATSGGPNTQYF

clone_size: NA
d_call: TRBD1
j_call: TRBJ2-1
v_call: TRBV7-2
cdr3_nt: TGTGCCAGCAGCCCGACAGGGGTAAAGGTCGATGAGCAGTTCTTC
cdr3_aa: CASSPTGVKVDEQFF

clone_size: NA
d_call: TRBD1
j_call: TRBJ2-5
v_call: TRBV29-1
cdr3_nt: TGCAGCGTTGATGAGACAGGGGGCTCGGGGGAGACCCAGTACTTC
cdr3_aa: CSVDETGGSGETQYF

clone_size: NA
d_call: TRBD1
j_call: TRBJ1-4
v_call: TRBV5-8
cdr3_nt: TGTGCCAGCAGCCCAGGGCGGACAGGGGGCGAGGAAAAACTGTTTTTT
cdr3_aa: CASSPGRTGGEEKLFF

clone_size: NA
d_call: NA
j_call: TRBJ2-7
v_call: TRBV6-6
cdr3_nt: TGTGCCAGCAGTGCCACCTACGAGCAGTACTTC
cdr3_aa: CASSATYEQYF

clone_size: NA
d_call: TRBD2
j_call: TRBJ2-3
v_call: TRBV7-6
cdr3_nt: TGTGCCAGCAGCTTTTTAGCGGGAGAGGACCTCTTCGGAGATACGCAGTATTTT
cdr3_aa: CASSFLAGEDLFGDTQYF

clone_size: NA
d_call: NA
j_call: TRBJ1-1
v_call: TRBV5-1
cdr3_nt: TGCGCCAGCAGCTTGAGAACAGGGCGCATGAACACTGAAGCTTTCTTT
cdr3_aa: CASSLRTGRMNTEAFF

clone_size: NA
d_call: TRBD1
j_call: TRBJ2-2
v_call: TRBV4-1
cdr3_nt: TGCGCCAGCAGCCAAAAAGCACAGGGGGCGTTGGGTACCGGGGAGCTGTTTTTT
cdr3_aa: CASSQKAQGALGTGELFF

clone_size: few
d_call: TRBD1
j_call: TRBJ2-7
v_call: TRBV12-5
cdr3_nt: TGTGCTAGTGCACTGCCCCGGACAGGTTTCTACGAGCAGTACTTC
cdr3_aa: CASALPRTGFYEQYF

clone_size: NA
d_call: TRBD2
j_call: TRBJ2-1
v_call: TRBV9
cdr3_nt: TGTGCCAGCAGCGTAGGACTAGCGGGGGGACCATCCTACAATGAGCAGTTCTTC
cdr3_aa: CASSVGLAGGPSYNEQFF

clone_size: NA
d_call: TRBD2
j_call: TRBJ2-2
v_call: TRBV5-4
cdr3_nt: TGTGCCAGCAGCTTCCTCGGGTTAGCGGGGGGGCCAGGGAACACCGGGGAGCTGTTTTTT
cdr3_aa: CASSFLGLAGGPGNTGELFF

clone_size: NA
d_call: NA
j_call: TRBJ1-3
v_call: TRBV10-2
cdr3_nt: TGCGCCAGCAGGGACGACAGCTCTGGAAACACCATATATTTT
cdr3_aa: CASRDDSSGNTIYF

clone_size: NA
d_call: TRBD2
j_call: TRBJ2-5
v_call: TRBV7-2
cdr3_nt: TGTGCCAGCAGCCTGGGACTAGCGGGGGGGGAGACCCAGTACTTC
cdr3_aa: CASSLGLAGGETQYF

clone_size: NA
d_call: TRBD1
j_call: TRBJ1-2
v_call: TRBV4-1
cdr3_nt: TGCGCCAGCAGCCACACCGGGACAGCAATTGGCACCTTC
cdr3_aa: CASSHTGTAIGTF

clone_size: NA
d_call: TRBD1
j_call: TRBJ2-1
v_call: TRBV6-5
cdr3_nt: TGTGCCAGCAGTTACTCACCGGGACAGGGGGACAATGAGCAGTTCTTC
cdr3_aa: CASSYSPGQGDNEQFF

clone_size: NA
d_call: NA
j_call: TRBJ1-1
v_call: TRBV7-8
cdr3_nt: TGTGCCAGCAGTGAAGAGGTTGCCGCTGAAGCTTTCTTT
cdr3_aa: CASSEEVAAEAFF

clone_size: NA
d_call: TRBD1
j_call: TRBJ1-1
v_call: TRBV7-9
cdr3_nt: TGTGCCAGCAGCGTCCCGGGACAGGGAATGAACACTGAAGCTTTCTTT
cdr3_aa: CASSVPGQGMNTEAFF

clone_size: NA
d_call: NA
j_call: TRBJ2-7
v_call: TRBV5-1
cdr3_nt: TGCGCCAGCAGCTTGCACAGGGAGTCAGGCACCTACGAGCAGTACTTC
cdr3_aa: CASSLHRESGTYEQYF

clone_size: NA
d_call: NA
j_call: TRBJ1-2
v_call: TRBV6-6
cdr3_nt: TGTGCCAGCAGTTACTCCTCCGGCAATTTCTATGGCTACACCTTC
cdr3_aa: CASSYSSGNFYGYTF

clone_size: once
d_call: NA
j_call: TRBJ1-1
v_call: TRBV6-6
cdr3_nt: TGTGCCAGCAAAACTCAATACGAGGGCACTGAAGCTTTCTTT
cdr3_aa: CASKTQYEGTEAFF

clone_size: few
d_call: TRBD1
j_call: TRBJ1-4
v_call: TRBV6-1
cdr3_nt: TGTGCCAGCAGTACCCACAGGGGCCTCCAACTTATTCTGTTTTTT
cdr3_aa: CASSTHRGLQLILFF

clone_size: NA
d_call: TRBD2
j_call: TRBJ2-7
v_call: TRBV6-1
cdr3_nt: TGTGCCAGCAGTGAATGGGACTATGGGCAGTACTTC
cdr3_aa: CASSEWDYGQYF

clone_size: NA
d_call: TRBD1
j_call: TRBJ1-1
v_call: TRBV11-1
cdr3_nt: TGTGCCAGCAGCTTATTCTTGGGGACAGGGGTTCCTGGAAACACTGAAGCTTTCTTT
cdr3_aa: CASSLFLGTGVPGNTEAFF

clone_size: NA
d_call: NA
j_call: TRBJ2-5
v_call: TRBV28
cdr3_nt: TGTGCCAGCAGTCGTAATCCCCAGGCCGGTAGCCAAGAGACCCAGTACTTC
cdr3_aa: CASSRNPQAGSQETQYF

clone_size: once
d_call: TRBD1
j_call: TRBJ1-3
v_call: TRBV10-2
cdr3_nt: TGCGCCAGCAGTCAACAGGGGGCCGGAAACACCATATATTTT
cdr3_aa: CASSQQGAGNTIYF

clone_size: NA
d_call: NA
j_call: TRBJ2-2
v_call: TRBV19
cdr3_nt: TGTGCCAGTGGAGTTGTTAGGACCACCGGGGAGCTGTTTTTT
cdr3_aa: CASGVVRTTGELFF

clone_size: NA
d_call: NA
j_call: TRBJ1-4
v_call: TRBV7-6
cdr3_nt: TGTGCCAGCAGCTTAGGACTGACCTTTAATGAAAAACTGTTTTTT
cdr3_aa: CASSLGLTFNEKLFF

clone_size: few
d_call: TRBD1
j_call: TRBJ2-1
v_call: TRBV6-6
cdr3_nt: TGTGCCAGCAGCGTGACAGGGCATTCCTACAATGAGCAGTTCTTC
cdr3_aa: CASSVTGHSYNEQFF

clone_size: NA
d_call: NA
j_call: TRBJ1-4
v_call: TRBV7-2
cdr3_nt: TGTGCCAGCAGCACCAGGGAGCGCGATGAAAAACTGTTTTTT
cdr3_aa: CASSTRERDEKLFF

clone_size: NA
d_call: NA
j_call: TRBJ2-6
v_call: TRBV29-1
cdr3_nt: TGCAGCGTTGTTGGCTCCGGTGGGTCTGGGGCCAACGTCCTGACTTTC
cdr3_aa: CSVVGSGGSGANVLTF

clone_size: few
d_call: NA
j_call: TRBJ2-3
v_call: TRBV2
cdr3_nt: TGTGCCAGCAGTGAGGACGGTCCCACAGATACGCAGTATTTT
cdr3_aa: CASSEDGPTDTQYF

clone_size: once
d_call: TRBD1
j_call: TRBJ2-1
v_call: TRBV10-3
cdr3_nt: TGTGCCATCAGTGATCCGGGACAGGGGGGCAATGAGCAGTTCTTC
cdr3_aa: CAISDPGQGGNEQFF

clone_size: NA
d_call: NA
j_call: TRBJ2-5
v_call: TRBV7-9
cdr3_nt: TGTGCCAGCAGCTTAATGGGGGATCATGGAGAGACCCAGTACTTC
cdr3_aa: CASSLMGDHGETQYF

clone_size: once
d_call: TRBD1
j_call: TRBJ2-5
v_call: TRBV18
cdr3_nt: TGTGCCAGCTCATCACAGGGGGCTAACCAAGAGACCCAGTACTTC
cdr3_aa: CASSSQGANQETQYF

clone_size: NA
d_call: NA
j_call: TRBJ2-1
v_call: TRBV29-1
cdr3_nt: TGCAGCGGAGGGGTCACTGAGCAGTTCTTC
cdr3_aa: CSGGVTEQFF

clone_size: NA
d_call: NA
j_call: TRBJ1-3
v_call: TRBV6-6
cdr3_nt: TGTGCCAGCAGTTACGTGGTGTCTGGAAACACCATATATTTT
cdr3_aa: CASSYVVSGNTIYF

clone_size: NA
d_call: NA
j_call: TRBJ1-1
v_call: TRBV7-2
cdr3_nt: TGTGCCAGCAGCTGGACGAACACTGAAGCTTTCTTT
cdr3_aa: CASSWTNTEAFF

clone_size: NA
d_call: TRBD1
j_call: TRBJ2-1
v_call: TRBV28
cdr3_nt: TGTGCCAGCAGTTTGTCCAGGGGGCCCTACAATGAGCAGTTCTTC
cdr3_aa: CASSLSRGPYNEQFF

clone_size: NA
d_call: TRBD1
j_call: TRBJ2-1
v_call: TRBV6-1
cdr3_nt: TGTGCCAGCAGAAACAGGGGAAATGAGCAGTTCTTC
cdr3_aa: CASRNRGNEQFF

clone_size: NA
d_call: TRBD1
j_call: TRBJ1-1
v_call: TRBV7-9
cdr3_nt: TGTGCCAGCAGCCGGGGACAGGGGGCCGCTGAAGCTTTCTTT
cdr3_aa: CASSRGQGAAEAFF

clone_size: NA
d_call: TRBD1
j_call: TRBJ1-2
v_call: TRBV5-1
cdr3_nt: TGCGCCAGCAGCGCGACAGGGCGGCAGGCGTTCAGGGGCTACACCTTC
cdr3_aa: CASSATGRQAFRGYTF